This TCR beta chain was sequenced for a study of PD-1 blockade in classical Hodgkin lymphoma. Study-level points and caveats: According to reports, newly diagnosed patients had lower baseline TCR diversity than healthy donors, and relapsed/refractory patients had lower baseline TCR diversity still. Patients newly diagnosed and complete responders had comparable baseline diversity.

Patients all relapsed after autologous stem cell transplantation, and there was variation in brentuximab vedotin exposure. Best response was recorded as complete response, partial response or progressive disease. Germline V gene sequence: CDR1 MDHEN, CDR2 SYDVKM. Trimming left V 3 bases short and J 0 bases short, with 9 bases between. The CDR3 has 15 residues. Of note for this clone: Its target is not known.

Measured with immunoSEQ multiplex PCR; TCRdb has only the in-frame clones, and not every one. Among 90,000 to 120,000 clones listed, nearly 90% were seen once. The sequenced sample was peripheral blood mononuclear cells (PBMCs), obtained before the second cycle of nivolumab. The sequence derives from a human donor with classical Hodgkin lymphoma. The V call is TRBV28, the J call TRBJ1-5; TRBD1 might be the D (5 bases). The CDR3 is CASSFYRHSNQPQHF. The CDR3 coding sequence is TGTGCCAGCAGTTTTTACAGGCATAGCAATCAGCCCCAGCATTTT.